A single sample gave rise to the 22 T cell receptor beta chains below, sequenced in a study of CD8 T cells in Susac syndrome (dated by TCRdb to between 2018 and 2021). Libraries were prepared through the immunoSEQ multiplex PCR assay. RNA was extracted using the RNeasy kit, and roughly 0.5 to 1 microgram was reverse transcribed with random hexamers. Through fastp at Q25 and MiXCR, TCRdb rebuilt clones from the public reads, retaining in-frame beta chains. Each entry merges the rows of one CDR3 protein and shows their most common DNA and genes. A total of 180,000 or so distinct CDR3 sequences appear in this sample, roughly 95% of them only once. The ten most abundant clones make up 0.1% of the sample. Sequenced input: CD4+ T cells from PBMCs. These receptor sequences come from a human donor in good health.

The V call is TRBV5-1, the J call TRBJ2-7; 7 bases agree with TRBD2. The CDR3 has 18 amino acids. V was clipped by 0 bases and J by 2 bases; unmatched bases: 14. Looked up from germline, CDR1 is SGHRS and CDR2 is YFSETQ. As DNA, the CDR3 is TGCGCCAGCAGCTTGGCCCCCTATCGGGAGGACACCGCCTACGAGCAGTACTTC. This codes for CASSLAPYREDTAYEQYF.

The gene calls are TRBV29-1 and TRBJ2-7, with TRBD2 matching over 9 bases. V was clipped by 7 bases and J by 1 base; unmatched bases: 11. The CDR3 is made up of 15 amino acids. From germline, CDR1 is SQVTM and CDR2 ANQGSEA. In DNA, the CDR3 is TGCAGCGCCACGACCCCCCTAGCGGGATCCTACGAGCAGTACTTC. It specifies CSATTPLAGSYEQYF.

In DNA form, the CDR3 reads TGCAGCGTTGCAGGGGTAAGCAATCAGCCCCAGCATTTT. It yields the protein CSVAGVSNQPQHF. The rearrangement joins TRBV29-1 to TRBJ1-5; D perhaps matches TRBD1 (6 bases). The CDR3 covers 13 residues. CDR1 SQVTM and CDR2 ANQGSEA come from the germline V gene. V was clipped by 4 bases and J by 1 base, with 8 bases between them. Full variable domain (remainder filled in from reference TRBV29-1 and TRBJ1-5): SAVISQKPSRDICQRGTSLTIQCQVDSQVTMMFWYRQQPGQSLTLIATANQGSEATYESGFVIDKFPISRPNLTFSTLTVSNMSPEDSSIYLCSVAGVSNQPQHFGDGTRLSIL.

V gene TRBV2 combines with J gene TRBJ2-7; 8 bases are a match to TRBD1. V trimming: 6 bases; J trimming: 1 base; junction bases outside the gene matches: 8. Germline V gene sequence: CDR1 SNHLY, CDR2 FYNNEI. The CDR3 is 15 residues long. CDR3 in amino acids: CASRMGQARSYEQYF. As DNA, the CDR3 is TGTGCCAGCAGGATGGGACAGGCCCGGTCCTACGAGCAGTACTTC.

V is TRBV29-1 and J is TRBJ2-1, with D possibly matching TRBD1 (6 bases). Germline lookup yields CDR1 SQVTM and CDR2 ANQGSEA. The CDR3 spans 12 residues. V was cut by 7 bases and J by 4 bases, with 11 bases left in between. Here the CDR3 DNA reads TGCAGCGATCGGACAGCATACAATGAGCAGTTCTTC. Protein product: CSDRTAYNEQFF.

This clonotype was detected only once. CDR3 bases: TGCAGTGCTAGCCCCAGAGCTAGCGGGAGTCTTTTGATGTTCTTC. It translates to CSASPRASGSLLMFF. This chain joins TRBV20-1 and TRBJ2-1, with 10 bases that match TRBD2. V was clipped by 3 bases and J by 15 bases; unmatched bases: 17. This CDR3 region has 15 residues. The germline V gene has CDR1 DFQATT and CDR2 SNEGSKA (reference sequence).

The J gene is TRBJ2-2, the V gene TRBV11-3; D may be TRBD1 (6 bases). With 5 bases removed from V and 6 bases from J, the gap between germline ends came to 10 bases. The germline V gene has CDR1 SGHNT and CDR2 YENEEA. The CDR3 loop spans 13 amino acids. The DNA for the CDR3 is TGTGCCAGCAGCCCCCACAGGGCCGGGGAGCTGTTTTTT. It translates to CASSPHRAGELFF.

This chain joins TRBV11-2 and TRBJ2-1; D not resolved. Germline V gives CDR1 SGHAT, CDR2 FQNNGV. The CDR3 extends over 15 amino acids. Between the trimmed V and J ends, which lost 4 bases and 4 bases, there was a span of 14 bases. CDR3 sequence reads: CASSSGPPSYNEQFF. DNA of the CDR3: TGTGCCAGCAGCTCCGGACCGCCTTCTTACAATGAGCAGTTCTTC.

The chain employs TRBV4-1 and TRBJ1-4; possibly TRBD1 for D (5 bases). Germline-derived CDR1 and CDR2 are MGHRA and YSYEKL. Trimming took off 2 bases at V and 6 bases at J, with 13 bases between the two ends. The CDR3 has 15 amino acids. The CDR3 DNA reads TGCGCCAGCAGCCAACTTGGGACCCTGGATGAAAAACTGTTTTTT. It specifies CASSQLGTLDEKLFF.

V usage is TRBV27 and J usage is TRBJ2-1; D is possibly TRBD2 (6 bases). This CDR3 contains 16 residues. Germline assignment: CDR1 MNHEY and CDR2 SMNVEV (reference sequence). The V end lost 5 bases, the J end lost 0 bases, and 14 bases lay between the germline ends. The CDR3 DNA reads as TGTGCCAGCAGTCCGGGAGATATGGGCTCCTACAATGAGCAGTTCTTC. Translated, it gives CASSPGDMGSYNEQFF.

The rearrangement joins TRBV29-1 to TRBJ2-1, with 8 positions matching TRBD2. Germline V gene data show CDR1 as SQVTM and CDR2 as ANQGSEA. Trimming took 5 bases from V and 5 from J; bases not matched to a gene: 8. The CDR3 sequence is 14 residues long. The CDR3 is CSVSRTSRDNEQFF. In DNA, the CDR3 is TGCAGCGTTTCCCGGACTAGCCGCGACAATGAGCAGTTCTTC.

The genes are TRBV14 and TRBJ1-2; possibly TRBD1 for D (6 bases). Trimming took 3 bases from V and 7 from J, leaving 9 bases between them. CDR3 length: 12 residues. The germline gives CDR1 SGHDN, CDR2 FVKESK. CDR3 nucleotides: TGTGCCAGCAGCCAGGGGGCCGGTGGCTACACCTTC. Protein product: CASSQGAGGYTF.

In regard to this clonotype: Germline and junction disagree at one end, which may indicate a read error. The V and J genes are TRBV7-9 and TRBJ2-7; maybe TRBD2 (6 bases). Germline-derived CDR1 and CDR2 are SEHNR and FQNEAQ (reference sequence). The CDR3 covers 14 residues. CDR3 sequence: CASSLGRDSYKQYF. CDR3 bases: TGTGCCAGCAGCTTGGGCAGGGACTCCTACAAGCAGTACTTC.

The chain uses TRBV29-1 and TRBJ1-2; D is unclear. From germline, CDR1 is SQVTM and CDR2 ANQGSEA. The CDR3 spans 12 residues. V lost 7 bases, J lost 7 bases, and 16 bases lay in between. CDR3 region: CSAFEGTPGYTF. Here the CDR3 DNA reads TGCAGCGCCTTTGAGGGCACTCCTGGCTACACCTTC.

This chain connects TRBV7-2 to TRBJ2-3, with 7 bases aligning to TRBD1. Losses at the gene ends were 2 bases for V and 4 bases for J; bases not matched to a gene: 9. This CDR3 is built from 16 residues. Germline loops: CDR1 SGHTA, CDR2 FQGNSA. For the CDR3, the DNA is TGTGCCAGCAGCTTAAGGCGGGCAGGGGGATCAGATACGCAGTATTTT. Protein: CASSLRRAGGSDTQYF.

This sequence joins TRBV29-1 and TRBJ2-1; TRBD2 aligns across 11 bases. CDR1 is SQVTM and CDR2 is ANQGSEA in the germline V gene. The CDR3 contains 11 residues. The CDR3 sequence: CTGTSGNEQFF. DNA of the CDR3: TGCACCGGGACTAGCGGCAATGAGCAGTTCTTC.

The V gene is TRBV30, the J gene TRBJ2-5; perhaps TRBD2 as D (6 bases). The V end was cut by 8 bases, the J end by 1 base, with 17 bases between. CDR3 length: 14 residues. Germline-derived CDR1 and CDR2 are GTSNPN and SVGIG (reference sequence). DNA for the CDR3: TGTGCCCGATCGGGACGGACTATCCAAGAGACCCAGTACTTC. Protein: CARSGRTIQETQYF.

This clonotype occurred once. J is TRBJ1-3 and V is TRBV15; D perhaps matches TRBD1 (6 bases). Germline V lookup: CDR1 LNHNV, CDR2 YYDKDF (reference sequence). The CDR3 is 15 residues long. Trimming stripped 3 bases from V and 0 bases from J, with 9 bases between. The CDR3 spells CATSRDSISGNTIYF. The DNA for the CDR3 is TGTGCCACCAGCAGGGACAGCATCTCTGGAAACACCATATATTTT.

The chain combines TRBV15 with TRBJ2-4, with D maybe TRBD2 (5 bases). Germline lookup yields CDR1 LNHNV and CDR2 YYDKDF (reference sequence). Trimming took 1 base from V and 5 from J, leaving 12 bases between them. The CDR3 is 15 amino acids. This chain's CDR3 is CATSRGFGVQNIQYF. The CDR3 nucleotides are TGTGCCACCAGCAGAGGTTTCGGGGTCCAAAACATTCAGTACTTC.

This chain links TRBV30 with TRBJ1-5; weak D call: TRBD1 (6 bases). The CDR3 extends over 17 amino acids. Per the germline V gene, CDR1 is GTSNPN and CDR2 is SVGIG (reference sequence). Trimming pared 2 bases from V and 0 bases from J, leaving 17 bases between. The CDR3 spells CAWSYRTAFYSNQPQHF. In nucleotides, the CDR3 is TGTGCCTGGAGTTACCGGACAGCCTTCTATAGCAATCAGCCCCAGCATTTT.

The gene calls are TRBV7-9 and TRBJ2-5; 10 bases align to TRBD2. V lost 3 bases to trimming and J lost 4 bases; unmatched junction nucleotides: 5. CDR1 and CDR2 from the germline V gene are SEHNR and FQNEAQ (reference sequence). The CDR3 extends over 15 amino acids. This CDR3 is CASSFPSGRTETQYF. CDR3 nucleotide sequence: TGTGCCAGCAGCTTCCCTAGCGGGAGAACAGAGACCCAGTACTTC.

The rearrangement uses TRBV9 and TRBJ2-7; possible D gene TRBD1, 6 bases. The CDR3 contains 13 residues. Germline CDR1 reads SGDLS; CDR2 reads YYNGEE. The V end lost 2 bases, the J end lost 7 bases, and 13 bases lay between the germline ends. The CDR3 DNA is TGTGCCAGCAGCGTCAGGGGAGAAGGGGAGCAGTACTTC. As protein: CASSVRGEGEQYF.